This TCR beta chain is from a study of early T cells in non-severe SARS-CoV-2 infection. This clonotype was found a few times. TCRdb re-derived calls from the 5' RACE reads in MiXCR, one entry per CDR3 protein. The sample lists approximately 28,000 distinct CDR3 sequences; around 6% were seen once. The CDR3 runs to 16 residues. Trimming cost V 3 bases and J 5 bases; bases outside gene matches: 6. CDR1 LNHDA and CDR2 SQIVND come from the germline V gene (reference sequence). The specimen comprised whole blood, sampled at baseline. The chain is built from TRBV19 and TRBJ2-2; 10 bases line up with TRBD2. This TCR came from an adult who was a healthcare worker with PCR-confirmed SARS-CoV-2 infection or an uninfected control (not recorded which). The CDR3 is CASSIRTSGRTGELFF. The DNA of the CDR3 is TGTGCCAGTAGTATCCGGACTAGCGGAAGAACCGGGGAGCTGTTTTTT.